These T cell receptor beta chains were read from a single sample in a study of blood T cell repertoires in COVID-19. Produced via immunoSEQ multiplex PCR; TCRdb's table is partial and in-frame only. The sample consists of 73,000 or so clones, around four fifths of them appearing once. The sequenced sample was peripheral blood. The receptor source for this set is a man in his sixties with acute or convalescent COVID-19. CDR3s include the opening cysteine and the closing phenylalanine or tryptophan. A D gene is named only where the DNA matches it firmly. For some rows the clone size is stated as once, few or many, or as a class when expanded; others skip it.

j_call d_call v_call cdr3_length clone_size cdr3_aa cdr3_nt
TRBJ2-5 TRBD1 TRBV24-1 17 - CATSEHPTGERGETQYF TGTGCCACCAGTGAACACCCGACAGGGGAGAGGGGGGAGACCCAGTACTTC
TRBJ2-2 - TRBV6-1 15 - CASSDEGGITGELFF TGTGCCAGCAGTGACGAGGGGGGGATCACCGGGGAGCTGTTTTTT
TRBJ1-2 TRBD1 TRBV7-9 11 - CASNRGNGYTF TGTGCCAGCAACAGGGGTAACGGCTACACCTTC
TRBJ1-1 TRBD1 TRBV6-4 12 - CARMDREAEAFF TGTGCCAGAATGGACAGGGAGGCTGAAGCTTTCTTT
TRBJ2-3 TRBD1 TRBV2 14 - CASIRDSLTDTQYF TGTGCCAGCATCCGGGACAGCCTCACAGATACGCAGTATTTT
TRBJ1-4 - TRBV7-8 14 once CASSLQALNEKLFF TGTGCCAGCAGCTTACAGGCCCTTAATGAAAAACTGTTTTTT
TRBJ2-1 - TRBV24-1 12 - CATSDRVNEQFF TGTGCCACCAGTGACCGAGTGAATGAGCAGTTCTTC
TRBJ1-1 - TRBV10-1 14 - CASSRGSGDTEAFF TGCGCCAGCAGCCGGGGGTCGGGGGACACTGAAGCTTTCTTT
TRBJ1-1 - TRBV5-1 13 once CASSVGANTEAFF TGCGCCAGCAGCGTGGGAGCGAACACTGAAGCTTTCTTT
TRBJ2-7 - TRBV2 14 many CASRWSRNSYEQYF TGTGCCAGCAGGTGGTCCAGGAACTCCTACGAGCAGTACTTC
TRBJ1-5 TRBD1 TRBV24-1 13 - CATSDRTGRPQHF TGTGCCACCAGTGATCGGACAGGGAGGCCCCAGCATTTT
TRBJ2-5 TRBD2 TRBV7-2 12 - CASSPTSGKQYF TGTGCCAGCAGCCCGACTAGCGGGAAGCAGTACTTC
TRBJ1-1 - TRBV12-3/TRBV12-4 12 - CASSAGHLGAFF TGTGCCAGCAGCGCCGGACACCTAGGAGCTTTCTTT
TRBJ2-1 - TRBV7-3 14 - CASSLAGSYNEQFF TGTGCCAGCAGCTTAGCGGGCTCCTACAATGAGCAGTTCTTC
TRBJ1-1 - TRBV5-1 14 - CASSGGGANTEAFF TGCGCCAGCAGCGGCGGCGGGGCGAACACTGAAGCTTTCTTT
TRBJ2-3 TRBD1 TRBV2 15 - CASKGQWVLEDTQYF TGTGCCAGCAAGGGACAGTGGGTTTTGGAAGATACGCAGTATTTT
TRBJ1-4 - TRBV5-1 17 - CASSSPGHLPDNEKLFF TGCGCCAGCAGCTCCCCGGGACATCTCCCTGATAATGAAAAACTGTTTTTT
TRBJ2-5 - TRBV6-5 13 - CASRYDYQETQYF TGTGCCAGCAGGTACGACTATCAAGAGACCCAGTACTTC
TRBJ1-2 - TRBV6-5 14 - CASTLEAQNYGYTF TGTGCCAGCACCTTGGAGGCACAAAATTATGGCTACACCTTC
TRBJ2-1 TRBD1 TRBV12-3/TRBV12-4 12 - CASSLDGDSGFF TGTGCCAGCAGTTTAGATGGGGACAGTGGGTTCTTC
TRBJ2-1 - TRBV14 12 many CASSLSYGEQFF TGTGCCAGCAGCCTAAGCTATGGTGAGCAGTTCTTC
TRBJ2-1 TRBD2 TRBV2 16 - CASSEGQRELYNEQFF TGTGCCAGCAGTGAAGGACAGCGGGAGCTGTACAATGAGCAGTTCTTC
TRBJ1-2 - TRBV7-8 20 - CASSEPKRPGLTLRGYGYTF TGTGCCAGCAGCGAGCCAAAACGCCCGGGTCTCACCCTCCGCGGCTATGGCTACACCTTC
TRBJ1-5 TRBD1 TRBV2 15 - CASSEVGTGVQPQHF TGTGCCAGCAGTGAAGTGGGGACAGGGGTTCAGCCCCAGCATTTT
TRBJ1-3 TRBD1 TRBV30 15 - CAWGPGTGEENTIYF TGTGCCTGGGGTCCTGGGACAGGGGAGGAAAACACCATATATTTT
TRBJ2-7 TRBD2 TRBV6-6 13 - CACGTSGSYEQYF TGTGCCTGTGGGACTAGCGGGAGCTACGAGCAGTACTTC
TRBJ1-2 - TRBV6-1 14 - CASSEGSDYYGYTF TGTGCCAGCAGTGAAGGGTCAGACTACTATGGCTACACCTTC
TRBJ2-2 - TRBV19 14 - CASRQQGNTGELFF TGTGCCAGTAGGCAACAGGGAAACACCGGGGAGCTGTTTTTT
TRBJ2-5 TRBD2 TRBV2 16 - CASSFSGLAGGETQYF TGTGCCAGCAGTTTCTCGGGACTAGCGGGAGGAGAGACCCAGTACTTC
TRBJ2-5 TRBD1 TRBV5-1 15 - CASSLPGTGGETQYF TGCGCCAGCAGCTTACCCGGGACAGGAGGAGAGACCCAGTACTTC
TRBJ2-1 - TRBV14 16 - CASSPPRLTEYNEQFF TGTGCCAGCAGCCCCCCTCGATTGACTGAATACAATGAGCAGTTCTTC
TRBJ1-3 - TRBV5-1 13 - CASGAPSGNTIYF TGCGCCAGCGGGGCCCCCTCTGGAAACACCATATATTTT
TRBJ2-7 TRBD2 TRBV19 13 - CASGTSRLEGQYF TGTGCCAGTGGGACTAGCAGACTTGAAGGGCAGTACTTC
TRBJ1-2 - TRBV7-9 11 - CASSVDRSYTF TGTGCCAGCAGCGTAGACAGGAGCTACACCTTC
TRBJ2-3 TRBD2 TRBV11-1 15 once CASSLTPSGRDTQYF TGTGCCAGCAGCTTAACCCCTAGCGGGAGAGATACGCAGTATTTT
TRBJ2-2 - TRBV24-1 14 - CATSDVAGPGELFF TGTGCCACCAGTGACGTTGCAGGGCCCGGGGAGCTGTTTTTT
TRBJ2-5 TRBD2 TRBV11-2 14 - CASSGGVRPETQYF TGTGCCAGCAGCGGGGGGGTGCGGCCGGAGACCCAGTACTTC
TRBJ2-7 - TRBV21-1 17 - CASSKKRTGQGAYEQYF TGTGCCAGCAGCAAAAAGAGGACGGGACAGGGGGCCTACGAGCAGTACTTC
TRBJ2-2 TRBD1 TRBV14 16 few CASSQYQQGTTGELFF TGTGCCAGCAGCCAATATCAACAGGGGACCACCGGGGAGCTGTTTTTT
TRBJ1-5 - TRBV27 15 - CATRPSVQSNQPQHF TGTGCCACCCGTCCCTCAGTCCAGAGCAATCAGCCCCAGCATTTT
TRBJ1-2 - TRBV11-2 15 - CASSLDPGTNYGYTF TGTGCCAGCAGCTTAGATCCCGGGACAAACTATGGCTACACCTTC
TRBJ1-4 - TRBV2 12 - CASRGDDEKLFF TGTGCCAGCCGGGGGGATGATGAAAAACTGTTTTTT
TRBJ2-5 TRBD2 TRBV3-1/TRBV3-2 14 few CASSQLAGGQAQYF TGTGCCAGCAGCCAACTAGCGGGGGGACAAGCCCAGTACTTC
TRBJ2-5 - TRBV2 14 - CASSEDLSQETQYF TGTGCCAGCAGTGAAGACTTATCTCAAGAGACCCAGTACTTC
TRBJ2-7 TRBD1 TRBV28 15 - CASSFPPGQGDEQYF TGTGCCAGCAGTTTTCCCCCGGGACAGGGCGACGAGCAGTACTTC